A single sample is the source of the 21 T cell receptor beta chains below, sequenced in a study of blood T cell repertoires in COVID-19. The method was immunoSEQ multiplex PCR; TCRdb's version includes in-frame clones alone and lacks a portion of them. The sample carries 160,000 or so clones, roughly 87% recorded once. Source material: peripheral blood. These receptors originate from a woman aged 55-70 years who had recovered from COVID-19.

This clone has just a few counts. The chain links TRBV7-8 to TRBJ2-1, with 9 positions matching TRBD1. The trim removed 5 bases at V and 4 bases at J, leaving 12 bases unmatched. The CDR3 is made up of 17 amino acids. CDR1 SGHVS and CDR2 FQNEAQ come from the germline V gene. CDR3 DNA sequence: TGTGCCAGCAGCCCCCCCCTTAGGGACAGGGCGTACAATGAGCAGTTCTTC. Translated: CASSPPLRDRAYNEQFF.

DNA for the CDR3: TGTGCCAGCAGCTTAGCCTTTAACAATCTCTACACCTTC. Translating gives CASSLAFNNLYTF. The chain joins TRBV11-2 to TRBJ1-2; D ambiguous. Deletions cut 1 base from V and 10 bases from J, with 13 bases between. Germline CDR1 SGHAT, CDR2 FQNNGV. The CDR3 runs to 13 residues.

The genes are TRBV10-3 and TRBJ2-3, with D possibly being TRBD1 (6 bases). V was pared by 10 bases and J by 0 bases, with 14 bases between. Germline V gene sequence: CDR1 ENHRY, CDR2 SYGVKD. The CDR3 spans 14 residues. This CDR3 reads CATQDSASTDTQYF. The CDR3 bases are TGTGCCACCCAGGACAGCGCTAGCACAGATACGCAGTATTTT.

The V and J genes are TRBV19 and TRBJ2-3, with D perhaps TRBD2 (7 bases). CDR1 is LNHDA and CDR2 is SQIVND in the germline V gene (reference sequence). This CDR3 has 15 residues. The DNA for the CDR3 is TGTTCTAGTACCCCCGGAGGGGGGGCAAGAGATACGCAGTATTTT. Its protein product is CSSTPGGGARDTQYF.

This clone was detected a few times. The chain recombines TRBV6-5 with TRBJ2-7; D call uncertain. Germline V gene sequence: CDR1 MNHEY, CDR2 SVGAGI. CDR3 length: 13 residues. V dropped 2 bases and J dropped 3 bases, with 8 bases sitting between them. The CDR3 DNA is TGTGCCAGCAGTTACGGAGTCCGCTACGAGCAGTACTTC. This gives the protein CASSYGVRYEQYF.

This chain joins TRBV11-3 and TRBJ2-1, with D perhaps TRBD2 (6 bases). V was trimmed by 1 base and J by 5 bases, leaving 15 bases between them. The CDR3 spans 16 residues. CDR1 is SGHNT, CDR2 YENEEA, per germline. The chain's CDR3 is CASSLGGGGSNNEQFF. The CDR3 DNA is TGTGCCAGCAGCTTAGGTGGCGGAGGGTCGAACAATGAGCAGTTCTTC.

This chain uses TRBV7-9 with TRBJ2-4, with 8 bases identical to TRBD1. The CDR3 runs to 14 residues. V shed 1 base, J shed 6 bases, and the junction held 2 bases outside the gene matches. Germline V gene sequence: CDR1 SEHNR, CDR2 FQNEAQ (reference sequence). DNA for the CDR3: TGTGCCAGCAGCTTAGGACAGGGGAGAAACATTCAGTACTTC. Its protein is CASSLGQGRNIQYF.

This clone occurred once. This CDR3 reads CASSPPSADSYEQYF. CDR3 in DNA: TGTGCCAGCTCACCACCTTCCGCGGACTCCTACGAGCAGTACTTC. The genes are TRBV18 and TRBJ2-7; D gene uncertain. Germline values: CDR1 KGHSH, CDR2 LQKENI. V was trimmed by 0 bases and J by 0 bases, leaving 9 bases between them. The length of the CDR3 is 15 residues.

J is TRBJ1-5 and V is TRBV19; no definite D call. Per the germline V gene, CDR1 is LNHDA and CDR2 is SQIVND (reference sequence). Between the trimmed V and J ends, which lost 1 base and 0 bases, there was a span of 7 bases. CDR3 length: 15 residues. CDR3 sequence (DNA): TGTGCCAGTAGTATAGCACAGAATAGCAATCAGCCCCAGCATTTT. It yields the protein CASSIAQNSNQPQHF.

This sequence joins TRBV5-5 and TRBJ2-5; 7 bases agree with TRBD1. Germline CDR1 is SGHKS and CDR2 is YYEKEE (reference sequence). V shed 4 bases and J 2 bases; nucleotides not matched to a gene: 8. This CDR3 comprises 15 residues. The CDR3 protein is CASSLQGTAQETQYF. As DNA, the CDR3 is TGTGCCAGCAGCCTACAGGGGACAGCTCAAGAGACCCAGTACTTC.

This clone was found once. V usage is TRBV2 and J usage is TRBJ2-2; 7 bases agree with TRBD1. The trim removed 3 bases at V and 3 bases at J, leaving 4 bases unmatched. Germline loops: CDR1 SNHLY, CDR2 FYNNEI. The CDR3 covers 15 residues. CDR3 sequence: CASSESQGYTGELFF. The CDR3 bases are TGTGCCAGCAGTGAGTCACAGGGGTACACCGGGGAGCTGTTTTTT. Drawing the rest from reference TRBV2 and TRBJ2-2, the complete variable domain is EPEVTQTPSHQVTQMGQEVILRCVPISNHLYFYWYRQILGQKVEFLVSFYNNEISEKSEIFDDQFSVERPDGSNFTLKIRSTKLEDSAMYFCASSESQGYTGELFFGEGSRLTVL.

This clone was observed a handful of times. Other DNA sequences in this specimen translate into the identical CDR3. J is TRBJ1-1 and V is TRBV5-1; 7 nucleotides align to TRBD1. The CDR3 has 15 amino acids. With 2 bases clipped from V and 2 bases from J, the junction kept 6 bases outside the gene matches. Looked up from germline, CDR1 is SGHRS and CDR2 is YFSETQ. CDR3 protein: CASSLGQAPNTEAFF. CDR3 sequence (DNA): TGCGCCAGCAGCTTAGGACAGGCCCCAAACACTGAAGCTTTCTTT.

The chain uses TRBV6-5 and TRBJ2-7, with D hard to call. The CDR3 is made up of 11 amino acids. The germline V and J ends were trimmed by 11 bases and 4 bases, with 12 bases remaining between them. Germline assignment: CDR1 MNHEY and CDR2 SVGAGI. DNA of the CDR3: TGTGCCGGATCTACGGGTTACGAGCAGTACTTC. Encoded protein: CAGSTGYEQYF.

V usage is TRBV5-1 and J usage is TRBJ2-5; TRBD2 matches 11 bases. CDR1 and CDR2 (germline): SGHRS, YFSETQ. The CDR3 sequence is 16 residues long. Trimming removed 0 bases from V and 9 bases from J; junction bases left unmatched: 10. The DNA for the CDR3 is TGCGCCAGCAGCTTGGAGGGGACTAGCGGAGGAAGGGCCCAGTACTTC. This codes for CASSLEGTSGGRAQYF.

The chain has TRBV28 and TRBJ2-7, with 7 bases matching TRBD2. Per germline, CDR1 MDHEN and CDR2 SYDVKM. With V trimmed by 7 bases and J by 3 bases, 9 bases remained unmatched. This CDR3 has 14 residues. Here the CDR3 reads CASKGGGNLYEQYF. The CDR3 DNA sequence: TGTGCCAGCAAGGGCGGGGGAAATCTCTACGAGCAGTACTTC.

This clone was seen only a few times. The genes are TRBV29-1 and TRBJ2-1; TRBD2 might be the D (5 bases). There are 14 residues in the CDR3. Trimming took off 6 bases at V and 4 bases at J, with 16 bases between the two ends. Germline values: CDR1 SQVTM, CDR2 ANQGSEA. The CDR3 is CSVQREITYNEQFF. DNA of the CDR3: TGCAGCGTACAAAGGGAGATAACTTACAATGAGCAGTTCTTC.

The gene calls are TRBV7-3 and TRBJ2-1; 8 bases align to TRBD2. This CDR3 has 15 amino acids. J lost 7 bases, V lost 5 bases, and 10 bases had no gene match. Germline CDR1 SGHTA, CDR2 FQGTGA. The CDR3 nucleotides are TGTGCCAGCAGCATTTCACCGGGACTAGGGAATGAGCAGTTCTTC. This sequence encodes CASSISPGLGNEQFF.

This sequence joins TRBV6-5 and TRBJ1-3; D not resolved. Trimming shortened V by 0 bases and J by 0 bases, and 6 bases separated the two germline ends. This CDR3 is built from 15 residues. CDR1 and CDR2 (germline): MNHEY, SVGAGI. The CDR3 region has the DNA TGTGCCAGCAGTTACTCTGCAGTCTCTGGAAACACCATATATTTT. Encoded protein: CASSYSAVSGNTIYF.

This clone was recorded once. The chain links TRBV19 to TRBJ2-5, with a tentative D call TRBD1 (6 bases). The CDR3 runs 16 residues. Germline V lookup: CDR1 LNHDA, CDR2 SQIVND (reference sequence). V was clipped by 4 bases and J by 3 bases, with 18 bases between them. The CDR3 spells CASSRNLYYREETQYF. The DNA for the CDR3 is TGTGCCAGTAGTAGAAATCTGTACTACAGGGAAGAGACCCAGTACTTC. The whole variable domain, filled in from reference TRBV19 and TRBJ2-5, reads DGGITQSPKYLFRKEGQNVTLSCEQNLNHDAMYWYRQDPGQGLRLIYYSQIVNDFQKGDIAEGYSVSREKKESFPLTVTSAQKNPTAFYLCASSRNLYYREETQYFGPGTRLLVL.

The chain uses TRBV19 and TRBJ1-1; TRBD1 might be the D (5 bases). Germline-derived CDR1 and CDR2 are LNHDA and SQIVND (reference sequence). This CDR3 has 13 residues. V was shortened by 2 bases and J by 10 bases, with 14 bases between the two germline ends. Here the CDR3 reads CASSIQAREGAFF. The CDR3 DNA follows: TGTGCCAGTAGTATACAAGCCAGGGAAGGAGCTTTCTTT.

The chain uses TRBV20-1 and TRBJ1-1; 7 nucleotides align to TRBD1. V lost 3 bases, J lost 4 bases, and 8 bases stayed unmatched. The CDR3 contains 14 residues. Germline CDR1 DFQATT, CDR2 SNEGSKA (reference sequence). The CDR3 protein is CSASVTTGLTEAFF. Written as DNA, the CDR3 is TGCAGTGCTAGTGTAACGACAGGGCTCACTGAAGCTTTCTTT.